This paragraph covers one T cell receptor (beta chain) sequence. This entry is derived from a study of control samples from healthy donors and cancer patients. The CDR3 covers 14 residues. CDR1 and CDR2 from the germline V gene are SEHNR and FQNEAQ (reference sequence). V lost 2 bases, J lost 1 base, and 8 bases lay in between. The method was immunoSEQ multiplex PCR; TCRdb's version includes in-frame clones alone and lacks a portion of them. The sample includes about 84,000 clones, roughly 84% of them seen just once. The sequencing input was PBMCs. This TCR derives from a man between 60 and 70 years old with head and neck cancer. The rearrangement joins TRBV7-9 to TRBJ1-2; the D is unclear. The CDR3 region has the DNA TGTGCCAGCAGCTTAACCCCAAGTAACTATGGCTACACCTTC. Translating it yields CASSLTPSNYGYTF.